This TCR beta chain appears in the sequencing data of a study of shared clonotypes between healthy human individuals. Study-level background: Used for every donor were three CD4 naive, three CD4 memory, two CD8 naive and one CD8 memory plate. Notes on the study in general: The naive CD4 repertoires of a few donors were compared, and roughly 5% of clonotypes were shared.

Sequencing was at deep level. The authors distributed each subset's genomic DNA evenly over several immunoSEQ plates. Data came from immunoSEQ multiplex PCR; TCRdb stores just in-frame clones and leaves some out. This table holds a few million clones, 93% found once. With respect to this clone: The antigen remains undetermined.

With 4 bases removed from V and 5 bases from J, the gap between germline ends came to 9 bases. Germline-derived CDR1 and CDR2 are SGHAT and FQNNGV. CDR3 length equals 12 residues. CD45RO negativity and positive selection for CCR7 defined naive CD8 cells, a population that excluded terminally differentiated effector memory CD45RA+ cells. The specimen sequenced was naive CD8+ T cells from PBMCs. This TCR derives from a man aged 18-30 years in good health. Some clones in this sample may be carry-over from other donors' samples. This chain uses TRBV11-2 with TRBJ2-7, with D possibly TRBD2 on 5 matching bases. The CDR3 is CASSWTPHEQYF. CDR3 sequence (DNA): TGTGCCAGCAGCTGGACTCCGCACGAGCAGTACTTC.